Sequencing of this T cell receptor (beta chain) was carried out in a study of shared clonotypes between healthy human individuals. Study-wide findings and caveats: The represented genetic and exposure-history diversity was limited by the small number of donors.

Sequencing was performed with immunoSEQ multiplex PCR; in TCRdb, only in-frame clones are kept and a portion is missing. The sample consists of around 510,000 clones, around 81% of them appearing once. This clone was picked up a small number of times. What it recognizes is unknown. V shed 6 bases and J shed 3 bases, with 8 bases lying between them. This CDR3 spans 12 amino acids. The germline V gene encodes CDR1 MDHEN and CDR2 SYDVKM. This sequence joins TRBV28 and TRBJ1-2; no firm D call. The specimen was PBMCs. The clonotype comes from a woman aged 40 to 50 in good health. Some clones in this sample may be carry-over from other donors' samples. The CDR3 region is CASRQTHYGYTF. The DNA for the CDR3 is TGTGCCAGCAGACAGACCCACTATGGCTACACCTTC.